This TCR beta chain came from a study of cytomegalovirus exposure and HLA in healthy donors. The study ran its PCR with 60 Vbeta and 13 Jbeta primers. Generated by immunoSEQ multiplex PCR, the TCRdb table keeps only in-frame clones and is missing some. The table includes 150,000 to 200,000 clones, 60% to 85% detected once. General observations from the study: Listed as cytomegalovirus-associated were 150 or so TCR beta chains.

Note on this clone: Its target is not known.

The source of this sequence is a female donor in good health and CMV-seronegative. The sample consisted of PBMCs.

The CDR3 nucleotides read TGTGCCAGCAGCGTCGGTAAAGCGGGGGGCCCCACCGGGGAGCTGTTTTTT. This translates into CASSVGKAGGPTGELFF. This sequence joins TRBV9 and TRBJ2-2, with TRBD2 identical over 9 bases. V was clipped by 2 bases and J by 4 bases; unmatched bases: 9. The germline CDR1 and CDR2 sequences are SGDLS and YYNGEE. The length of the CDR3 is 17 residues.